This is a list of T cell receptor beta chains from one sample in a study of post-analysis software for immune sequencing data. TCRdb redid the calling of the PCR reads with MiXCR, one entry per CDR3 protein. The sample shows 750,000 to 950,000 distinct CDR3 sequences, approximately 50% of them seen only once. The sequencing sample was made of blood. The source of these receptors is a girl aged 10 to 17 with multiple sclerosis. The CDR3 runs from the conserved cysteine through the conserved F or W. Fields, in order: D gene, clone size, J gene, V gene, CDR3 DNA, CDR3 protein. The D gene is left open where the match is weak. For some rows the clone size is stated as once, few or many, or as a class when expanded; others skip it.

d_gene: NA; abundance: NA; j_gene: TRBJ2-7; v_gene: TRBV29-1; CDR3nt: TGCAGCGTTGTCGGCGGCAGACAGTACTTC; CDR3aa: CSVVGGRQYF
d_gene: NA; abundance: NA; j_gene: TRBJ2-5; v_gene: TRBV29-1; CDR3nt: TGCAGCGTTGACCCATCGGTTTGGGGGTACCAAGAGACCCAGTACTTC; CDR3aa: CSVDPSVWGYQETQYF
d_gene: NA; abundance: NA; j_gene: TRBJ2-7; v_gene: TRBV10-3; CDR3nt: TGTGCCATCAGTGACAGGACCGAGCAGTACTTC; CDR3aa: CAISDRTEQYF
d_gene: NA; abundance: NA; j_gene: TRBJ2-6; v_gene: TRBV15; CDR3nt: TGTGCCACCAGCAGAGATGTTGGGGATAATGGAGCCAACGTCCTGACTTTC; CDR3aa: CATSRDVGDNGANVLTF
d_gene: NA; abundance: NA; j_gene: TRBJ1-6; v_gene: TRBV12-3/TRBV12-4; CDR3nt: TGTGCCAGCAGTCCGGGGACGGGGCGGCCGGATTCACCCCTCCACTTT; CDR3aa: CASSPGTGRPDSPLHF
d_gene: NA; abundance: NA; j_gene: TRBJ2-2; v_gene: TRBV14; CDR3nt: TGTGCCAGCAGCCTCGCGCGCAGGGAGCTGTTTTTT; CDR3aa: CASSLARRELFF
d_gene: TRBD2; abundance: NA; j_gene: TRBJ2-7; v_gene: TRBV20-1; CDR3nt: TGCAGTGCGACCCTAGCGGGGAGCTCCTACGAGCAGTACTTC; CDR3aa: CSATLAGSSYEQYF
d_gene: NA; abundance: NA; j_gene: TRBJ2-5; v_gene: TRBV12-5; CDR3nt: TGTGCTAGTGGTTTGGGAGCGTACCAAGAGACCCAGTACTTC; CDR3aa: CASGLGAYQETQYF
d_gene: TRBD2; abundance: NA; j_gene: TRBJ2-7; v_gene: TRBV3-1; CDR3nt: TGTGCCAGCAGCCAAGCCTCCGGGACTAGGACGTCCGAGCAGTACTTC; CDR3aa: CASSQASGTRTSEQYF
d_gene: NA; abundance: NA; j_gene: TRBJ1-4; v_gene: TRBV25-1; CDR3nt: TGTGCCAGCAGCCCCATCGGAAGGGGGGCGAATGAAAAACTGTTTTTT; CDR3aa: CASSPIGRGANEKLFF
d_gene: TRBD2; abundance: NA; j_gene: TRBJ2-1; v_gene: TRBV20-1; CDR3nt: TGCAGTGCTCCGACGAGCCTCCGACTAGCGGGACAGTACAATGAGCAGTTCTTC; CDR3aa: CSAPTSLRLAGQYNEQFF
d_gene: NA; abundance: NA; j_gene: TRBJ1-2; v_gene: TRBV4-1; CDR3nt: TGCGCCAGCAGCCAAGATGGGGCAGGGTGGTATGGCTACACCTTC; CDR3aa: CASSQDGAGWYGYTF
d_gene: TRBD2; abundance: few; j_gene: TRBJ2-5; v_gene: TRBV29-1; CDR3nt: TGCAGCGCCTTAGGCGGGGGTCAGGGGACCCAGTACTTC; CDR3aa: CSALGGGQGTQYF
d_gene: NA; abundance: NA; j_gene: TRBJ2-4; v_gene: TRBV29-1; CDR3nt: TGCAGCGGGAAGGGTCAGGGGGCCAAAAACATTCAGTACTTC; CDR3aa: CSGKGQGAKNIQYF
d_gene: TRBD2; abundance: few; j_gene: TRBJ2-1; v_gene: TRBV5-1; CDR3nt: TGCGCCAGCAGCCCCGGGGGCGGGGGGGGACGCAATGAGCAGTTCTTC; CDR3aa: CASSPGGGGGRNEQFF
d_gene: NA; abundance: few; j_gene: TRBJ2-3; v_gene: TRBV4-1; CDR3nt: TGCGCCAGCAGCCAAGAGGGCGGGGGCTTCACAGATACGCAGTATTTT; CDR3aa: CASSQEGGGFTDTQYF
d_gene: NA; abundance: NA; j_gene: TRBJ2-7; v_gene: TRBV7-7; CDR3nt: TGTGCTAGCAGCTTCGGGGTTCCGGGATCAACCTACGAGCAGTACTTC; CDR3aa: CASSFGVPGSTYEQYF
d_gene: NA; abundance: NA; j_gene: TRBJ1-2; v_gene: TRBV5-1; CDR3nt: TGCGCCAGCAGCTTAACAGGGATCGGCTACACCTTC; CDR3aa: CASSLTGIGYTF
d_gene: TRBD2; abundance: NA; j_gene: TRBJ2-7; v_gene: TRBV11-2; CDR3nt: TGTGCCAGCAGCTTACACCCACCTGGAGCGGGAGAATACGAGCAGTACTTC; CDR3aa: CASSLHPPGAGEYEQYF
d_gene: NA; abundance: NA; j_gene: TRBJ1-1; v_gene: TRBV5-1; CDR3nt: TGCGCCAGCAGTTCGGGACAAAAAGCCCACACTGAAGCTTTCTTT; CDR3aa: CASSSGQKAHTEAFF
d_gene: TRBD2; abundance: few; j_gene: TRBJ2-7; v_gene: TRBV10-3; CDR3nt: TGTGCCATCAGAGGGACTAGCGGGGATTTCGAGCAGTACTTC; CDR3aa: CAIRGTSGDFEQYF
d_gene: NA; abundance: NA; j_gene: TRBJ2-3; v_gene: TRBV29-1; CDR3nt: TGCAGCGTTGATGAGCGGGGCCAGGGGGATACGCAGTATTTT; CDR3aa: CSVDERGQGDTQYF
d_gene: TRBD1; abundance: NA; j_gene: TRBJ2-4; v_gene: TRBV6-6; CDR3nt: TGTGCCAGCAGTTACCAGACAGGGACATTAGCCAAAAACATTCAGTACTTC; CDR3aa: CASSYQTGTLAKNIQYF
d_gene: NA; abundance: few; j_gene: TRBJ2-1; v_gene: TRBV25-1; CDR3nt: TGTGCCAGCAGTGAATTGGGTGATGAGCAGTTCTTC; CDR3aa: CASSELGDEQFF
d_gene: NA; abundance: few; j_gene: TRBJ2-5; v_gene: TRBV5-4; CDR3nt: TGTGCCAGCAGCGTCGGTCGGCTAATGTCTGGTGAGACCCAGTACTTC; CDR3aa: CASSVGRLMSGETQYF
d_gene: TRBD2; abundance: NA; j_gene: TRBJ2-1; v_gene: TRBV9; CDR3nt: TGTGCCAGCAGCGCAGCTTCGCGGACTAGCACGCCGTTCTTC; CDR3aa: CASSAASRTSTPFF
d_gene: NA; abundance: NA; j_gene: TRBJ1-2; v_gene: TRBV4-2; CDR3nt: TGTGCCAGCAGCCAAGCGACGGGGGTTGGACTCTATGGCTACACCTTC; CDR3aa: CASSQATGVGLYGYTF
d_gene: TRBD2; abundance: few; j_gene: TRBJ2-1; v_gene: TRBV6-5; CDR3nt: TGTGCCAGCAGTTACAGGGTAGCGGGAGAGGGCAATGAGCAGTTCTTC; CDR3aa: CASSYRVAGEGNEQFF
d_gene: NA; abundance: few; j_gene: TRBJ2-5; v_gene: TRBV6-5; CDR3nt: TGTGCCAGCAGTTACCGTTCCCTAGGGGAGACCCAGTACTTC; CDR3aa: CASSYRSLGETQYF
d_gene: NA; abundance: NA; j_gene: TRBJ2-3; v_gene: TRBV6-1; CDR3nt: TGTGCCAGCAGTGAGGCGGACGGAACAGATACGCAGTATTTT; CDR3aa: CASSEADGTDTQYF
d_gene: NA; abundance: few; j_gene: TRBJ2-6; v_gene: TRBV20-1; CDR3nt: TGCAGTGCTCCCCAATCTGGGGCCAACGTCCTGACTTTC; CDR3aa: CSAPQSGANVLTF
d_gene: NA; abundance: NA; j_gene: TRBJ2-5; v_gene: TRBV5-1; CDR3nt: TGCGCCAGCAGCGGGGGGTGGACAGGACGAGAGACCCAGTACTTC; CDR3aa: CASSGGWTGRETQYF
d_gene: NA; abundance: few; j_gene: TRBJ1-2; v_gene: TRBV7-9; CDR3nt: TGTGCCAGCAGCCCAGGAAGACAGTTACGAAACTATGGCTACACCTTC; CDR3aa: CASSPGRQLRNYGYTF
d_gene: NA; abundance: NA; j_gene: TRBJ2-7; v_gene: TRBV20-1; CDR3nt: TGCAGTGCTCGTGACCCATTCAGGGACGAGCAGTACTTC; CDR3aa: CSARDPFRDEQYF